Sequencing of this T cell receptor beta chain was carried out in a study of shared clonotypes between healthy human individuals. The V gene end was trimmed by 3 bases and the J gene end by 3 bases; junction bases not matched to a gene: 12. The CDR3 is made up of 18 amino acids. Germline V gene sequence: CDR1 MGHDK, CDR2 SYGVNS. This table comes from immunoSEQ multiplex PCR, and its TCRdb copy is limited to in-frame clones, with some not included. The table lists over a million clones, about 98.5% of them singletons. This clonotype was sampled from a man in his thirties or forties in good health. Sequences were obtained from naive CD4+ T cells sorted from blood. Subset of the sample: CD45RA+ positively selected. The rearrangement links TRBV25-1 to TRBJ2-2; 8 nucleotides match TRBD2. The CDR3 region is CASSDQIIAGRDTGELFF. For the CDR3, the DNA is TGTGCCAGCAGTGACCAAATTATAGCGGGAAGAGACACCGGGGAGCTGTTTTTT. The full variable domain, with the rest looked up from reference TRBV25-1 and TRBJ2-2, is EADIYQTPRYLVIGTGKKITLECSQTMGHDKMYWYQQDPGMELHLIHYSYGVNSTEKGDLSSESTVSRIRTEHFPLTLESARPSHTSQYLCASSDQIIAGRDTGELFFGEGSRLTVL.